The 25 T cell receptor beta chains reported below all come from one sample, sequenced in a study of post-analysis software for immune sequencing data. TCR beta cDNA libraries had unique molecular identifiers. MiXCR, run by TCRdb on the PCR reads, gives a single entry per CDR3 protein. Of 820,000 or so distinct CDR3 sequences in the sample, roughly 58% were seen once. Findings and limits, study-wide: Elevated frequency relative to controls characterized about 5 TRBV segments in patients, TRBV5-6, TRBV5-1 and TRBV20-1 among them.

No antigen is known for these receptors. The sample was blood. The source of these receptors is a girl under 18 with multiple sclerosis.

The rearrangement joins TRBV7-2 to TRBJ2-7, with D uncertain. Germline V gene data show CDR1 as SGHTA and CDR2 as FQGNSA. The germline V and J ends were trimmed by 3 bases and 0 bases, with 12 bases remaining between them. This CDR3 is built from 15 residues. The CDR3 protein is CASSLRDSSSYEQYF. The CDR3 DNA reads TGTGCCAGCAGCTTGAGAGACTCGAGCTCCTACGAGCAGTACTTC.

This clonotype was detected a few times. The V gene is TRBV7-9, the J gene TRBJ2-7; 8 nucleotides align to TRBD1. Germline V lookup: CDR1 SEHNR, CDR2 FQNEAQ (reference sequence). This CDR3 is 14 amino acids long. Unmatched junction bases numbered 10, after V lost 5 bases and J lost 7 bases. The CDR3 DNA follows: TGTGCCAGCAGCCCCCGGGACAGGTACCTTGAGCAGTACTTC. Translation: CASSPRDRYLEQYF.

The chain combines TRBV6-6 with TRBJ2-7; TRBD1 or TRBD2 may be the D gene (5 bases each). The CDR3 spans 15 residues. Germline loops: CDR1 MNHNY, CDR2 SVGAGI (reference sequence). The germline V and J ends were trimmed by 6 bases and 0 bases, with 15 bases remaining between them. CDR3 sequence reads: CASSPWGTVSYEQYF. The CDR3 coding sequence is TGTGCCAGCAGCCCCTGGGGGACGGTCTCCTACGAGCAGTACTTC.

This clonotype was counted a single time. The V and J genes are TRBV12-3 or TRBV12-4 and TRBJ2-3; D not resolved. The CDR3 spans 14 residues. The germline V and J ends were trimmed by 6 bases and 1 base, with 11 bases remaining between them. CDR3 DNA: TGTGCCAGCAGGAGTCTCCGGGGCACAGATACGCAGTATTTT. Amino acid sequence: CASRSLRGTDTQYF.

This clonotype was counted between two and nine times. CDR3 protein: CASSLAYRTQSRVPYEQYF. Here the CDR3 DNA reads TGTGCCAGCAGCTTAGCCTATCGGACACAATCCAGGGTCCCCTACGAGCAGTACTTC. The V call is TRBV7-2, the J call TRBJ2-7, with a possible D match to TRBD1 (5 bases). Germline CDR1 SGHTA, CDR2 FQGNSA. Trimming removed 0 bases from V and 2 bases from J, with 23 bases in between. This CDR3 is built from 19 residues.

V is TRBV6-5 and J is TRBJ2-7; D perhaps matches TRBD2 (7 bases). The CDR3 contains 16 residues. Germline CDR1 and CDR2: MNHEY and SVGAGI. Trimming cost V 6 bases and J 6 bases, with 24 bases left between them. The CDR3 nucleotides read TGTGCCAGCAGATCTTACCCTTTTGGGGGGGCCTGCGAGCAGTACTTC. Protein product: CASRSYPFGGACEQYF.

A single count supports this clonotype. The chain uses TRBV6-1 and TRBJ2-7; 8 nucleotides align to TRBD1. Unmatched junction bases numbered 6, after V lost 6 bases and J lost 2 bases. Germline CDR1 is MNHNS and CDR2 is SASEGT. The CDR3 consists of 14 residues. The CDR3 bases are TGTGCCAGCAGGGGAAGACAGGGGCCCTACGAGCAGTACTTC. Translating gives CASRGRQGPYEQYF.

This rearrangement joins TRBV29-1 to TRBJ2-4; 7 nucleotides align to TRBD2. The J call may be faulty, since TRBJ2-5 better matches the DNA end. CDR1 and CDR2 (germline): SQVTM, ANQGSEA. The CDR3 contains 13 residues. The DNA of the CDR3 is TGCAGCGTTGAAGTCGGGGAGGGAGAGACCCAGTACTTC. This translates into CSVEVGEGETQYF.

This rearrangement joins TRBV29-1 to TRBJ2-7; 11 bases map to TRBD2. The CDR3 extends over 16 amino acids. Germline V CDR1 and CDR2: SQVTM, ANQGSEA. Trimming at V came to 6 bases and at J to 4 bases, leaving 14 bases not matched to a gene. CDR3 sequence reads: CSVGATSGRTPYEQYF. The CDR3 DNA follows: TGCAGCGTGGGGGCTACTAGCGGGAGAACTCCTTACGAGCAGTACTTC.

The rearrangement joins TRBV7-9 to TRBJ1-2; D may be TRBD1 (6 bases). Trimming pared 4 bases from V and 7 bases from J, leaving 16 bases between. This CDR3 is built from 14 residues. From germline, CDR1 is SEHNR and CDR2 FQNEAQ (reference sequence). The CDR3 DNA is TGTGCCAGCAGCTCAGAACAGGGCGGAAGTGGCTACACCTTC. It translates to CASSSEQGGSGYTF.

This clonotype was found once. The J gene is TRBJ2-7, the V gene TRBV3-1; D unresolved. Trimming removed 0 bases at V and 7 bases at J, with 7 bases between. CDR3 length equals 12 residues. CDR1 LGHDT and CDR2 YNNKEL come from the germline V gene (reference sequence). CDR3 protein: CASSQDHGEQYF. The CDR3 DNA reads as TGTGCCAGCAGCCAAGATCACGGGGAGCAGTACTTC.

This chain uses TRBV20-1 with TRBJ2-5, with 10 bases lining up with TRBD2. CDR1 is DFQATT, CDR2 SNEGSKA, per germline (reference sequence). The CDR3 spans 12 residues. V was clipped by 5 bases and J by 5 bases; unmatched bases: 2. The CDR3 region has the DNA TGCAGTGCTCCGACTAGCGGGGAGACCCAGTACTTC. This sequence encodes CSAPTSGETQYF.

V usage is TRBV20-1 and J usage is TRBJ2-1; 9 bases fit TRBD2. The CDR3 length is 16 residues. The J segment lost 0 bases and the V segment lost 1 base, leaving 4 bases of the junction unmatched. CDR1 and CDR2 (germline): DFQATT, SNEGSKA (reference sequence). DNA of the CDR3: TGCAGTGCTAGAGCAAGCGGGAGGACCTCCTACAATGAGCAGTTCTTC. This sequence encodes CSARASGRTSYNEQFF.

The chain is built from TRBV5-1 and TRBJ1-1; D unclear. Trimming left V 0 bases short and J 0 bases short, with 9 bases between. Germline CDR1 reads SGHRS; CDR2 reads YFSETQ. The CDR3 runs 15 residues. As DNA, the CDR3 is TGCGCCAGCAGCTTGGACGGCAGAATGAACACTGAAGCTTTCTTT. Protein sequence: CASSLDGRMNTEAFF.

This clonotype was found once. The V and J genes are TRBV5-1 and TRBJ2-1, with 7 bases lining up with TRBD2. CDR1 is SGHRS, CDR2 YFSETQ, per germline. V lost 4 bases to trimming and J lost 0 bases; unmatched junction nucleotides: 4. The CDR3 loop spans 15 amino acids. The CDR3 here is CASSITSDSYNEQFF. CDR3 nucleotides: TGCGCCAGCAGCATCACTAGCGACTCCTACAATGAGCAGTTCTTC.

This clonotype has more than one count but fewer than ten. The chain employs TRBV29-1 and TRBJ2-7, with D perhaps TRBD2 (6 bases). The germline gives CDR1 SQVTM, CDR2 ANQGSEA. Trimming removed 6 bases from V and 0 bases from J, with 15 bases in between. There are 14 residues in the CDR3. CDR3 DNA sequence: TGCAGCGTAGCCAAGGACTATAGCTCCTACGAGCAGTACTTC. Its translation is CSVAKDYSSYEQYF.

This chain uses TRBV12-3 or TRBV12-4 with TRBJ2-3, with 8 bases matching TRBD2. The CDR3 is 15 amino acids. The J segment lost 4 bases and the V segment lost 1 base, leaving 4 bases of the junction unmatched. This CDR3 reads CASSLEGLVADTQYF. CDR3 DNA: TGTGCCAGCAGTTTAGAGGGACTAGTTGCAGATACGCAGTATTTT.

This clonotype was counted only a few times. The V call is TRBV29-1, the J call TRBJ2-3, with 11 bases matching TRBD1. CDR1 and CDR2 (germline): SQVTM, ANQGSEA. V was pared by 7 bases and J by 10 bases, with 7 bases of the junction left unmatched. The CDR3 contains 12 residues. CDR3 amino acids: CSGGQGDRAQYF. DNA for the CDR3: TGCAGCGGGGGACAGGGGGATCGGGCGCAGTATTTT.

The chain carries TRBV7-9 and TRBJ2-7; 9 bases are shared with TRBD2. CDR1 SEHNR and CDR2 FQNEAQ come from the germline V gene (reference sequence). There are 15 residues in the CDR3. With V trimmed by 2 bases and J by 3 bases, 5 bases remained unmatched. CDR3 coding DNA: TGTGCCAGCAGCTTACTAGCGGGGAGGGACTACGAGCAGTACTTC. This translates into CASSLLAGRDYEQYF.

The chain links TRBV28 to TRBJ2-3; 10 bases fit TRBD1. The CDR3 length is 14 residues. V dropped 5 bases and J dropped 6; count of bases not matched to a gene: 5. CDR1 is MDHEN and CDR2 is SYDVKM in the germline V gene. Here the CDR3 DNA reads TGTGCCAGCAGTGAAGGACAGGGGGGGGATACGCAGTATTTT. It yields the protein CASSEGQGGDTQYF.

This clonotype was counted between two and nine times. The chain joins TRBV20-1 to TRBJ2-1, with unresolved D. Germline CDR1 DFQATT, CDR2 SNEGSKA (reference sequence). CDR3 length: 14 amino acids. V was cut by 1 base and J by 0 bases, with 7 bases left in between. This CDR3 reads CSARAIDSYNEQFF. The CDR3 coding sequence is TGCAGTGCTAGAGCAATTGACTCCTACAATGAGCAGTTCTTC.

This clonotype showed up just a few times. The chain has TRBV20-1 and TRBJ2-5; 7 nucleotides match TRBD2. CDR1 DFQATT and CDR2 SNEGSKA come from the germline V gene (reference sequence). This CDR3 region has 13 residues. V dropped 4 bases and J dropped 2; count of bases not matched to a gene: 4. CDR3 nucleotide sequence: TGCAGTGCTATGACGGGACTACAAGAGACCCAGTACTTC. Translation gives CSAMTGLQETQYF.

This clonotype was seen a few times. V and J are TRBV29-1 and TRBJ1-1; D perhaps matches TRBD1 (5 bases). The V gene lost 7 bases and the J gene lost 5 bases, with 20 bases spanning the gap. The CDR3 sequence is 14 residues long. From germline, CDR1 is SQVTM and CDR2 ANQGSEA. DNA for the CDR3: TGCAGCGGCGGGGGACTTCTTAAGGGGACTGAAGCTTTCTTT. This translates into CSGGGLLKGTEAFF.

The genes are TRBV4-2 and TRBJ1-4; D might be TRBD1 (5 bases). This CDR3 has 18 amino acids. CDR1 and CDR2 from the germline V gene are LGHNA and YNFKEQ. Trimming shortened V by 1 base and J by 3 bases, and 18 bases separated the two germline ends. Here the CDR3 DNA reads TGTGCCAGCAGCCAAGGGGCGGCAGGGAAGGTGGCTAATGAAAAACTGTTTTTT. It translates to CASSQGAAGKVANEKLFF.

This chain links TRBV29-1 with TRBJ1-2; no definite D call. The CDR3 is 12 residues long. Germline V gene data show CDR1 as SQVTM and CDR2 as ANQGSEA. Trimming shortened V by 6 bases and J by 5 bases, and 13 bases separated the two germline ends. The CDR3 loop is CSVAPDEYGYTF. As DNA, the CDR3 is TGCAGCGTGGCCCCAGACGAGTATGGCTACACCTTC.